Included here is one T cell receptor beta chain sequence, with context. The data were taken from a study of blood T cell repertoires in COVID-19. Study-level information: COVID-19 samples from acute and convalescent phases originated in the United States, Italy and Spain.

Using immunoSEQ multiplex PCR, the repertoire was profiled, and TCRdb retains in-frame clones only, with some absent. The profile shows approximately 250,000 clones, approximately 89% of them singletons. This TCR was recovered from a middle-aged man with active or convalescent COVID-19. What was sequenced was peripheral blood.

The CDR3 spells CSARAGHKQYF. The CDR3 nucleotides are TGCAGTGCTAGAGCCGGACACAAGCAGTACTTC. The J gene is TRBJ2-7, the V gene TRBV20-1; a weak D match, TRBD1 (5 bases). The CDR3 contains 11 residues. In germline, CDR1 is DFQATT, CDR2 SNEGSKA (reference sequence). The germline V and J ends were trimmed by 1 base and 8 bases, with 9 bases remaining between them.